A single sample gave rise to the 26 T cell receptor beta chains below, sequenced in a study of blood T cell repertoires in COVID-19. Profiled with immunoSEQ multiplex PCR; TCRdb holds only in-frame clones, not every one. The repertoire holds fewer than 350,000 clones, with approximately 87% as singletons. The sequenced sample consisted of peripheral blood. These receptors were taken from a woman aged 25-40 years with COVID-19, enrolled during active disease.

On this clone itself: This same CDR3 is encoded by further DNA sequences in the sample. The DNA for the CDR3 is TGTGCCAGCAGTGGACAGGGGTTAGGAAACACCATATATTTT. It is translated as CASSGQGLGNTIYF. V is TRBV2 and J is TRBJ1-3; TRBD1 matches at 8 bases. V lost 4 bases and J lost 4; bases outside the gene matches: 3. The germline V gene has CDR1 SNHLY and CDR2 FYNNEI. The CDR3 covers 14 residues.

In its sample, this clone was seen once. Written as DNA, the CDR3 is TGTGCCAGCAGCAGAGCGGACGGGTATGAAGCTTTCTTT. Protein product: CASSRADGYEAFF. The V gene is TRBV11-2, the J gene TRBJ1-1; D ambiguous. Per germline, CDR1 SGHAT and CDR2 FQNNGV. The CDR3 contains 13 residues. The V end lost 5 bases, the J end lost 7 bases, and 14 bases lay between the germline ends.

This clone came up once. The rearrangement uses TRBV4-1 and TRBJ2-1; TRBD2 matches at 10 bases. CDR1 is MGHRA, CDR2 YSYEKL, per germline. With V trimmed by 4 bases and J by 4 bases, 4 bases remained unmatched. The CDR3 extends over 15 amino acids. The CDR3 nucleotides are TGCGCCAGCAGCCTTAGCGGGGGGCCGTACAATGAGCAGTTCTTC. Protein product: CASSLSGGPYNEQFF.

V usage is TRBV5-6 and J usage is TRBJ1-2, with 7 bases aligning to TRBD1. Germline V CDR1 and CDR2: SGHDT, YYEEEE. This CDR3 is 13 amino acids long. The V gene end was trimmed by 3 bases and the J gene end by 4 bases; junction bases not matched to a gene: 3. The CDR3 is CASSSGQFYGYTF. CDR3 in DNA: TGTGCCAGCAGCTCGGGACAGTTCTATGGCTACACCTTC.

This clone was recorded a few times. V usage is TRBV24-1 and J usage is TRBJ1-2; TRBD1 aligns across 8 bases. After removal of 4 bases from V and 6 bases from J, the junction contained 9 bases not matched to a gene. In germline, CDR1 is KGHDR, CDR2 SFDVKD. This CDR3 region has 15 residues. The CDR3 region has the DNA TGTGCCACCAGTGACCCTGGACAGGGTCGGCATGGCTACACCTTC. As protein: CATSDPGQGRHGYTF.

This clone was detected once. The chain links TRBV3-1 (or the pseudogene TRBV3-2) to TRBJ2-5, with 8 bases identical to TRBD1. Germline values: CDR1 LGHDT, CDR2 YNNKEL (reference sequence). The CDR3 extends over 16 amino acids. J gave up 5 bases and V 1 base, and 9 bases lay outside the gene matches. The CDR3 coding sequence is TGTGCCAGCAGCCAAGGTGACAGGGGTTTTTGGGAGACCCAGTACTTC. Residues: CASSQGDRGFWETQYF.

CDR3 sequence (DNA): TGTGCCAGCAGCCAAGATCCCCCGGGGGGTAGCTACGAGCAGTACTTC. It translates to CASSQDPPGGSYEQYF. The chain carries TRBV14 and TRBJ2-7; 7 bases are shared with TRBD2. Germline assignment: CDR1 SGHDN and CDR2 FVKESK. The V segment lost 0 bases and the J segment 3 bases; nucleotides outside the gene matches: 8. The CDR3 has 16 residues.

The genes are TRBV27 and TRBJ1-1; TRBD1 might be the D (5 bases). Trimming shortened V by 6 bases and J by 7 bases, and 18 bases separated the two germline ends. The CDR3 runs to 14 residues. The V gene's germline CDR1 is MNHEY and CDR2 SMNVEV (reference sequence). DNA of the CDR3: TGTGCCAGCAGCCAAACTGAGAGACAGATTGAAGCTTTCTTT. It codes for CASSQTERQIEAFF.

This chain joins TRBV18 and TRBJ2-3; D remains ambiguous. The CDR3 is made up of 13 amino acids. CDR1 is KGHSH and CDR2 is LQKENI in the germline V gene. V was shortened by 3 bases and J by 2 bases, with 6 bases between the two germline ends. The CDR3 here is CASSPASTDTQYF. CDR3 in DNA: TGTGCCAGCTCACCGGCATCCACAGATACGCAGTATTTT.

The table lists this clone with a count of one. The CDR3: CASSERSYEQYF. The CDR3 bases are TGTGCCAGCAGTGAGAGGTCCTACGAGCAGTACTTC. This chain uses TRBV6-1 with TRBJ2-7; D is undetermined. The CDR3 contains 12 residues. V dropped 3 bases and J dropped 1 base, with 4 bases sitting between them. Looked up from germline, CDR1 is MNHNS and CDR2 is SASEGT.

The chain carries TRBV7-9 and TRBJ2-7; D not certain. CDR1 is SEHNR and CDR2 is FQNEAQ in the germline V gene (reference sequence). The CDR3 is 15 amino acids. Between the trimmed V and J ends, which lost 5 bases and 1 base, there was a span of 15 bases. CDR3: CASSPEFRDSYEQYF. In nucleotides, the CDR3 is TGTGCCAGCAGCCCCGAGTTCCGCGATTCCTACGAGCAGTACTTC.

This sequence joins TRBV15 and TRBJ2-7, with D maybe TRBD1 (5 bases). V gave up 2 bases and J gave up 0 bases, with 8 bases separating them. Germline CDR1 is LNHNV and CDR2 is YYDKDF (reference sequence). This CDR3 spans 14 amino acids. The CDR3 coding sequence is TGTGCCACCAGCAGAAGACAGTACTCCTACGAGCAGTACTTC. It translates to CATSRRQYSYEQYF.

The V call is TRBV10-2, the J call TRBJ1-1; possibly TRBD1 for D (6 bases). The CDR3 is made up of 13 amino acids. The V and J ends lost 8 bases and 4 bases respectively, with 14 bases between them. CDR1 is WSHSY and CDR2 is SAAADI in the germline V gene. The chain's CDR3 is CASGRGWGTEAFF. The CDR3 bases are TGCGCCAGCGGCAGGGGCTGGGGCACTGAAGCTTTCTTT.

CDR3 DNA sequence: TGTGCCACCAGCAGAGAGGCAGGGGAGGGTAGTGAGCAGTACTTC. Amino acids: CATSREAGEGSEQYF. The J gene is TRBJ2-7, the V gene TRBV15; D perhaps matches TRBD2 (7 bases). V lost 0 bases to trimming and J lost 7 bases, with 16 bases between them. Germline-derived CDR1 and CDR2 are LNHNV and YYDKDF (reference sequence). The CDR3 runs 15 residues.

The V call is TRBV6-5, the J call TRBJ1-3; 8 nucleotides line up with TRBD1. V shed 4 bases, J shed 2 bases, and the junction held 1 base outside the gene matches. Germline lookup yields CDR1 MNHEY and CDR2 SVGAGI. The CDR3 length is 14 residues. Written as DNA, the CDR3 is TGTGCCAGCAGTTCGGACAGGGCTGGAAACACCATATATTTT. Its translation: CASSSDRAGNTIYF.

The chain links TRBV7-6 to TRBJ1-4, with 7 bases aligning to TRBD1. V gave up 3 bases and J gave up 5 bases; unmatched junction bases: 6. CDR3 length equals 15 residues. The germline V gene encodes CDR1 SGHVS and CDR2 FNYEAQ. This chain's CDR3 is CASSLTGMKNEKLFF. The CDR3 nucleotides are TGTGCCAGCAGCTTGACAGGGATGAAGAATGAAAAACTGTTTTTT.

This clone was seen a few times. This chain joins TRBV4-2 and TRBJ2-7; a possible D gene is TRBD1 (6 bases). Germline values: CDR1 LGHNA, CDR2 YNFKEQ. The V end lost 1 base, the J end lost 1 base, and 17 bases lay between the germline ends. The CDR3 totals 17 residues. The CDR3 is CASSQVANQGSSYEQYF. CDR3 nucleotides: TGTGCCAGCAGCCAAGTGGCCAACCAGGGGTCTTCCTACGAGCAGTACTTC.

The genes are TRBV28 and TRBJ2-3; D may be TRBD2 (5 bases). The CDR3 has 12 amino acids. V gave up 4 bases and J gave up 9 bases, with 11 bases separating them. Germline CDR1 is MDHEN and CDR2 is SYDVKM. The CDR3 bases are TGTGCCAGCAGTTCCGGGGTCAGCACGCAGTATTTT. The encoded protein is CASSSGVSTQYF.

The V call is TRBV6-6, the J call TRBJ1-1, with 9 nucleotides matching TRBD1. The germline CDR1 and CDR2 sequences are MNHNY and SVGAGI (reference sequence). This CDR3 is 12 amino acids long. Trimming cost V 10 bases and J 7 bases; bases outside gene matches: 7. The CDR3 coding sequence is TGTGCCACCCTGGACAGGGGCTTTGAAGCTTTCTTT. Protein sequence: CATLDRGFEAFF.

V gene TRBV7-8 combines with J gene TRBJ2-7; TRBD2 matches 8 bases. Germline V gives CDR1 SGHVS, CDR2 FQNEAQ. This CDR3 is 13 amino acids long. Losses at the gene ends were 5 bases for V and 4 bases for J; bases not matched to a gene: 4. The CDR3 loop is CASSRLASYEQYF. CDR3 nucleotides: TGTGCCAGCAGCCGACTAGCGTCGTACGAGCAGTACTTC.

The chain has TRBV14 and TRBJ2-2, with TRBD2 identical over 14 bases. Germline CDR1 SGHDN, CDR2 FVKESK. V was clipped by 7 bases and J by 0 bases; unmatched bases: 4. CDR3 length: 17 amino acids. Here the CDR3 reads CASTGLAGGANTGELFF. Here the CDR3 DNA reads TGTGCCAGCACCGGACTAGCGGGGGGCGCGAACACCGGGGAGCTGTTTTTT. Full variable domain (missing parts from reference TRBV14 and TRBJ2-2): EAGVTQFPSHSVIEKGQTVTLRCDPISGHDNLYWYRRVMGKEIKFLLHFVKESKQDESGMPNNRFLAERTGGTYSTLKVQPAELEDSGVYFCASTGLAGGANTGELFFGEGSRLTVL.

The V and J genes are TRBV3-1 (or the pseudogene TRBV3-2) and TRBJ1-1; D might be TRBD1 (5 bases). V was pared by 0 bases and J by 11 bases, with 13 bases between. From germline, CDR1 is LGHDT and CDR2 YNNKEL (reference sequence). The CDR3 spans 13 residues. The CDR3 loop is CASSQEWGGGAFF. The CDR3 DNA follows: TGTGCCAGCAGCCAAGAATGGGGGGGAGGCGCTTTCTTT.

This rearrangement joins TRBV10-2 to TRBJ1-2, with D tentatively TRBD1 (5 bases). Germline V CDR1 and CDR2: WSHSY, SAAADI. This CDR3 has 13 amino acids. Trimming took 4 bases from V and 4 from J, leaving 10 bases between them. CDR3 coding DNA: TGCGCCAGCAGTGTAGGGGTAGGCTATGGCTACACCTTC. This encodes CASSVGVGYGYTF.

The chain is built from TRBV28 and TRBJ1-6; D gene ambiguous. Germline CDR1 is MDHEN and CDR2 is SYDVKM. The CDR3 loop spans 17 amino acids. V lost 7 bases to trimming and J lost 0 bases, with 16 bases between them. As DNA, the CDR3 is TGTGCCAGCACCTCGCCGGTAGGGAGCTCCTATAATTCACCCCTCCACTTT. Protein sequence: CASTSPVGSSYNSPLHF.

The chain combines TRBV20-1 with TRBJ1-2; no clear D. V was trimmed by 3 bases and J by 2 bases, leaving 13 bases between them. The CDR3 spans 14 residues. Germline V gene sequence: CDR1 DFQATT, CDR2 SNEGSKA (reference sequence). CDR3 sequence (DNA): TGCAGTGCTAGTGCTACGGGGAGCAACTATGGCTACACCTTC. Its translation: CSASATGSNYGYTF.

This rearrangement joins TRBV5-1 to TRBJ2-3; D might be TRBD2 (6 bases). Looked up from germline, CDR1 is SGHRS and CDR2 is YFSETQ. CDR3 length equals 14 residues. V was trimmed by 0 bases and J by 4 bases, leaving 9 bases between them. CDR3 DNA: TGCGCCAGCAGCTTGGAGGGACTGGCAGATACGCAGTATTTT. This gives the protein CASSLEGLADTQYF.